This T cell receptor (beta chain) was sequenced during a study of OX40 agonist ivuxolimab in advanced cancers. Study overall: Ivuxolimab was delivered to patients intravenously every 2 weeks at doses spanning 0.01 to 10 mg/kg.

Generated by immunoSEQ multiplex PCR, the TCRdb table keeps only in-frame clones and is missing some. The data contain 90,000 to 100,000 clones, 91% of them seen just once; the ten biggest clones take up roughly 2.5%. The CDR3 sequence is 14 residues long. The ends lost 6 bases at V and 8 bases at J; junction bases unmatched: 9. Germline V CDR1 and CDR2: MNHEY, SVGAGI. Specimen: CD4+ or CD8+ T cells sorted from blood, collected in a trial of the OX40 agonist ivuxolimab. This clonotype was obtained from an adult with an advanced solid tumor such as melanoma, head and neck, liver or kidney cancer. The chain uses TRBV6-5 and TRBJ1-5; 8 nucleotides match TRBD1. DNA of the CDR3: TGTGCCAGCAGGGGTGCAGGGGGCGCGGAGCCCCAGCATTTT. Amino acid sequence: CASRGAGGAEPQHF.